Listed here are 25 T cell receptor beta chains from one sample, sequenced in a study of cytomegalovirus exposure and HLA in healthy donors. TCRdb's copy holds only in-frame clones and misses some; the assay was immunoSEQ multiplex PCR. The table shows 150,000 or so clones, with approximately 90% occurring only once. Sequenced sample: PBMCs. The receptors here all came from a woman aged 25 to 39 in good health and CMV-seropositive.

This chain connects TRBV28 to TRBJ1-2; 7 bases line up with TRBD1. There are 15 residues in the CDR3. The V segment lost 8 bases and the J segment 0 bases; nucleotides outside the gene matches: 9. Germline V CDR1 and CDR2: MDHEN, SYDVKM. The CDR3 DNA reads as TGTGCCAGCGCAACCGGGACAGCATCTAACTATGGCTACACCTTC. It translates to CASATGTASNYGYTF.

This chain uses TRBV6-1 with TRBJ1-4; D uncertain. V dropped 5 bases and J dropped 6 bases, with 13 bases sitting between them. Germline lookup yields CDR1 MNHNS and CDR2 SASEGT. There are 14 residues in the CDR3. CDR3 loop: CASSWAVGDEKLFF. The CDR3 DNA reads TGTGCCAGCAGTTGGGCCGTCGGGGATGAAAAACTGTTTTTT.

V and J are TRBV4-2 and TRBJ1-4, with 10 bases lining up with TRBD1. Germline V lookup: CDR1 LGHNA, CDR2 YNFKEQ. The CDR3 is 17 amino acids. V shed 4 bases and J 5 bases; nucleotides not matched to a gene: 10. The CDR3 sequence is CASSRIRDRGKNEKLFF. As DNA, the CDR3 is TGTGCCAGCAGCCGTATACGGGACAGGGGAAAAAATGAAAAACTGTTTTTT.

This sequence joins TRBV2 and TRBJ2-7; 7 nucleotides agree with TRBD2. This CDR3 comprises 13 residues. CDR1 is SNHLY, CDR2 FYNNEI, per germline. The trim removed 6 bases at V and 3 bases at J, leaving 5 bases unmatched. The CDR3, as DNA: TGTGCCAGCAGCCTAAGCGGGATCTACGAGCAGTACTTC. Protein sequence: CASSLSGIYEQYF. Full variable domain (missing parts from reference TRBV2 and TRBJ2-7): EPEVTQTPSHQVTQMGQEVILRCVPISNHLYFYWYRQILGQKVEFLVSFYNNEISEKSEIFDDQFSVERPDGSNFTLKIRSTKLEDSAMYFCASSLSGIYEQYFGPGTRLTVT.

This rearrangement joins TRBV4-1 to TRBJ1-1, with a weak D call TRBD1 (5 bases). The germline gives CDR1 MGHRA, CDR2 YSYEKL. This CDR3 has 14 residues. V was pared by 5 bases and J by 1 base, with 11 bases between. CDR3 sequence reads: CASSKQQGNTEAFF. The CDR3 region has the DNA TGCGCCAGCAGCAAGCAGCAGGGGAACACTGAAGCTTTCTTT.

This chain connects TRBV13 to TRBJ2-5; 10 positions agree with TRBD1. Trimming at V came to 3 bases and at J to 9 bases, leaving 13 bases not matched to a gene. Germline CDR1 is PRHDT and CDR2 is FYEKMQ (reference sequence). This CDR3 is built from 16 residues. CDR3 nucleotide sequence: TGTGCCAGCAGCTTCACGGACAGGGGGGGCCCAGGGGCCCAGTACTTC. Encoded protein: CASSFTDRGGPGAQYF.

The CDR3 region is CASSVGGTGSSYEQYF. The CDR3 nucleotides are TGTGCCAGCAGCGTAGGTGGGACAGGGAGTTCCTACGAGCAGTACTTC. This chain uses TRBV9 with TRBJ2-7; 9 nucleotides agree with TRBD1. CDR1 is SGDLS and CDR2 is YYNGEE in the germline V gene. The CDR3 consists of 16 residues. V was clipped by 0 bases and J by 1 base; unmatched bases: 5.

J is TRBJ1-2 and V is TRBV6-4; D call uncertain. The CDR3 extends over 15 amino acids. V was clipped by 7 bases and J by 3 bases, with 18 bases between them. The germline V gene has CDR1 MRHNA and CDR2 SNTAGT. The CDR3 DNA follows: TGTGCCAGCATCTACTATCTCAGAGTCTACTATGGCTACACCTTC. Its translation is CASIYYLRVYYGYTF.

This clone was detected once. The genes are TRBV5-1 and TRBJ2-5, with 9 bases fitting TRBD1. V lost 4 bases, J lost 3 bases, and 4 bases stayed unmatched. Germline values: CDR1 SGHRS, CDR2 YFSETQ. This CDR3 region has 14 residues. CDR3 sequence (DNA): TGCGCCAGCAGCCAATGGGACAGGGAAGAGACCCAGTACTTC. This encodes CASSQWDREETQYF. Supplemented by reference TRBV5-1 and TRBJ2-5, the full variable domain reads KAGVTQTPRYLIKTRGQQVTLSCSPISGHRSVSWYQQTPGQGLQFLFEYFSETQRNKGNFPGRFSGRQFSNSRSEMNVSTLELGDSALYLCASSQWDREETQYFGPGTRLLVL.

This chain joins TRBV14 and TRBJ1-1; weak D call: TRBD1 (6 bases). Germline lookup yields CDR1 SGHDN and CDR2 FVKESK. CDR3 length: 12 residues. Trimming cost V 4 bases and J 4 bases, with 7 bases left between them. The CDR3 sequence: CASSRTATEAFF. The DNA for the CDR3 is TGTGCCAGCAGCCGGACAGCCACTGAAGCTTTCTTT.

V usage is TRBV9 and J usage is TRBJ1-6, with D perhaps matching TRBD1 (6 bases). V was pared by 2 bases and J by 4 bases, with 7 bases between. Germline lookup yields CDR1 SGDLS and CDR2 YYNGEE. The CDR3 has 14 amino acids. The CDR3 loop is CASSVGQYNSPLHF. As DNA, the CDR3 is TGTGCCAGCAGCGTCGGACAGTATAATTCACCCCTCCACTTT. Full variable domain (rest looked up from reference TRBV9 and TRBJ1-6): DSGVTQTPKHLITATGQRVTLRCSPRSGDLSVYWYQQSLDQGLQFLIQYYNGEERAKGNILERFSAQQFPDLHSELNLSSLELGDSALYFCASSVGQYNSPLHFGNGTRLTVT.

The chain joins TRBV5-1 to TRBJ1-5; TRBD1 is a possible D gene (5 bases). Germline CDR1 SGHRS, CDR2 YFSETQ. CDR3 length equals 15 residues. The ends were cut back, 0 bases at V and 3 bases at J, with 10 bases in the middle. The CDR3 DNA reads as TGCGCCAGCAGCTTGGTCCCAGGGAACAATCAGCCCCAGCATTTT. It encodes CASSLVPGNNQPQHF.

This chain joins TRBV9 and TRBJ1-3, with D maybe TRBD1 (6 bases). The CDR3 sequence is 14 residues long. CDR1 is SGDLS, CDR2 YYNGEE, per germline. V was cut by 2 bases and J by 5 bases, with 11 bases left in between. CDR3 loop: CASSVGGRRNTIYF. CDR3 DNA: TGTGCCAGCAGCGTCGGGGGGCGGAGAAACACCATATATTTT.

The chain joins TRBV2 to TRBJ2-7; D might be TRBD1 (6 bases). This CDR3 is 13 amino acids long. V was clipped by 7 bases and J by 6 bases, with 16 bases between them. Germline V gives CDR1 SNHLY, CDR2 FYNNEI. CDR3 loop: CASKGQRSGEQYF. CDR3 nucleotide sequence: TGTGCCAGCAAGGGACAAAGGAGTGGCGAGCAGTACTTC.

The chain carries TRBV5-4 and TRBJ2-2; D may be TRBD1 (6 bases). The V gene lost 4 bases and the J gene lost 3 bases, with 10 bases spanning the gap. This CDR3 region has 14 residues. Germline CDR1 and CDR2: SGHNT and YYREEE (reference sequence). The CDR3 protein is CASSVTGYTGELFF. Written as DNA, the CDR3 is TGTGCCAGCAGCGTTACAGGGTACACCGGGGAGCTGTTTTTT.

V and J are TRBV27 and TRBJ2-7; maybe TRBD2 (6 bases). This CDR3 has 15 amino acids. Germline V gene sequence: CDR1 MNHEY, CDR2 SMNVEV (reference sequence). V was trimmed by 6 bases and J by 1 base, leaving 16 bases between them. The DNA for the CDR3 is TGTGCCAGCAGGAAACGGGGGACGGATTCCTACGAGCAGTACTTC. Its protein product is CASRKRGTDSYEQYF.

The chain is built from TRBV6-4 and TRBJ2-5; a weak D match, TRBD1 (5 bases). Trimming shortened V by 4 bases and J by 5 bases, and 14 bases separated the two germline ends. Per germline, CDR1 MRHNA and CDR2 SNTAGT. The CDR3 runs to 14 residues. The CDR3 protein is CASSVLIKGETQYF. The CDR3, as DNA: TGTGCCAGCAGTGTCCTAATAAAGGGGGAGACCCAGTACTTC.

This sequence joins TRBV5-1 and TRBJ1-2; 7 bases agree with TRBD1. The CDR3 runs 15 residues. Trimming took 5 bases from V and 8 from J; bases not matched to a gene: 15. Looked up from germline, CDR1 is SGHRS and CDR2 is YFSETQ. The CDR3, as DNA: TGCGCCAGCAGGCCACCCGGGACAGACTTGTTAGGCTACACCTTC. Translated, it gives CASRPPGTDLLGYTF.

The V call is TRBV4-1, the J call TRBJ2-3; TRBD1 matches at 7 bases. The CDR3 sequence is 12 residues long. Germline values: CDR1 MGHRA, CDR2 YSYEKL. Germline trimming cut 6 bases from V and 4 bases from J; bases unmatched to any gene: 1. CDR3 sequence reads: CASRGQSDTQYF. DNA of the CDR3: TGCGCCAGCAGGGGACAGTCAGATACGCAGTATTTT.

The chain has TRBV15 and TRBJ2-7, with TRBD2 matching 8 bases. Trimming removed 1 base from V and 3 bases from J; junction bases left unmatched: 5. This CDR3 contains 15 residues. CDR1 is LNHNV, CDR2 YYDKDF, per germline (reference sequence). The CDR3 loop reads CATSRGGGGFYEQYF. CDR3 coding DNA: TGTGCCACCAGCAGAGGGGGCGGGGGGTTCTACGAGCAGTACTTC.

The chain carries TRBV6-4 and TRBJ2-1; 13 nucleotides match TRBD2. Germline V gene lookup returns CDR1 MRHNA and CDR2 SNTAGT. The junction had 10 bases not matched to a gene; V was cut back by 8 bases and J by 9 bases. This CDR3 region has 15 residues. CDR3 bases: TGTGCCAGCGCCACTAGCGGGGGGGCATCCAGTGAGCAGTTCTTC. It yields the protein CASATSGGASSEQFF.

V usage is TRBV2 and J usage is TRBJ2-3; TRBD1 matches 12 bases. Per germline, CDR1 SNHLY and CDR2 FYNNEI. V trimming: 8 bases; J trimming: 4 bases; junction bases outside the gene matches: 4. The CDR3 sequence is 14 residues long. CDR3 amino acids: CASSGQGAADTQYF. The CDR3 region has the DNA TGTGCCAGCTCGGGACAGGGGGCCGCAGATACGCAGTATTTT.

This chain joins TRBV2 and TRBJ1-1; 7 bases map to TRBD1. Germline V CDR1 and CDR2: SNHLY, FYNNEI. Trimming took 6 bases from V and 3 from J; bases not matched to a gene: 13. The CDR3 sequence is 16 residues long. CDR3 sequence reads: CASRVRGTRTYTEAFF. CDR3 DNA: TGTGCCAGCAGGGTCAGGGGGACACGAACCTACACTGAAGCTTTCTTT.

The CDR3 sequence is CASSAISPRINTEAFF. CDR3 DNA: TGTGCCAGCAGTGCCATATCCCCCAGGATTAACACTGAAGCTTTCTTT. The V gene is TRBV28, the J gene TRBJ1-1; unclear D gene. The CDR3 is 16 amino acids. V lost 5 bases to trimming and J lost 2 bases, with 18 bases between them. The V gene's germline CDR1 is MDHEN and CDR2 SYDVKM.

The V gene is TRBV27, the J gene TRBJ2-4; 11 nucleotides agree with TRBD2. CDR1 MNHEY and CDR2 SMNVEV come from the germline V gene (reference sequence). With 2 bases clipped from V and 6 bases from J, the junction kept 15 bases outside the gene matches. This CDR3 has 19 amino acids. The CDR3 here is CASSLPLTSGKLRRNIQYF. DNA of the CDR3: TGTGCCAGCAGTTTACCCCTGACTAGCGGGAAACTCCGGAGAAACATTCAGTACTTC.